This T cell receptor (beta chain) stems from a study of cytomegalovirus exposure and HLA in healthy donors. CDR3 length: 14 residues. The V end lost 2 bases, the J end lost 0 bases, and 11 bases lay between the germline ends. Germline V gene data show CDR1 as SQVTM and CDR2 as ANQGSEA. Both 60 Vbeta primers and 13 Jbeta primers went into the PCR. Profiling relied on immunoSEQ multiplex PCR, and the TCRdb table lists in-frame clones only, not all of them. This table has approximately 130,000 clones, 84% appearing once. Study findings and constraints: Earlier results showed most TCR beta V segments being productive about 87% or about 30% of the time.

Comments on this clone: The target antigen is unknown.

The receptor was isolated from a man aged 45-65 years in good health and CMV-seronegative. The chain is built from TRBV29-1 and TRBJ2-7; D uncertain. Sequencing was done on a sample of PBMCs. This chain's CDR3 is CSVETASSSYEQYF. In DNA, the CDR3 is TGCAGCGTTGAAACAGCCAGCAGCTCCTACGAGCAGTACTTC.